The 27 T cell receptor beta chains reported below all come from one sample, sequenced in a study of control samples from healthy donors and cancer patients. TCRdb's table, derived via immunoSEQ multiplex PCR, lists solely in-frame clones and lacks some. The sample includes 100,000 to 150,000 clones, over 75% seen only once; the top ten take approximately 2.9%. Sequencing used blood. These receptor sequences come from a man aged 55 to 70 in good health.

The chain uses TRBV7-2 and TRBJ1-3; D is ambiguous. The CDR3 runs to 13 residues. V dropped 5 bases and J dropped 1 base, with 6 bases sitting between them. In germline, CDR1 is SGHTA, CDR2 FQGNSA. Written as DNA, the CDR3 is TGTGCCAGCAGCCTGGGGTCTGGAAACACCATATATTTT. This translates into CASSLGSGNTIYF.

The V gene is TRBV19, the J gene TRBJ1-1, with D possibly matching TRBD1 (5 bases). This CDR3 spans 13 amino acids. Per the germline V gene, CDR1 is LNHDA and CDR2 is SQIVND (reference sequence). Trimming pared 7 bases from V and 5 bases from J, leaving 14 bases between. The CDR3 region is CASTRTGGTEAFF. DNA of the CDR3: TGTGCCAGTACCCGGACGGGGGGGACTGAAGCTTTCTTT.

The chain joins TRBV12-5 to TRBJ1-1; D ambiguous. V was pared by 6 bases and J by 2 bases, with 10 bases between. The CDR3 has 13 residues. CDR1 and CDR2 (germline): LGHNT, FRNRAP. The CDR3: CASGTEGNTEAFF. The CDR3 nucleotides are TGTGCTAGTGGGACCGAGGGTAACACTGAAGCTTTCTTT.

This chain joins TRBV6-5 and TRBJ2-4; D might be TRBD1 (6 bases). V lost 7 bases and J 3 bases, leaving 16 bases between the germline ends. CDR3 length: 15 residues. Germline V gene data show CDR1 as MNHEY and CDR2 as SVGAGI. The CDR3 sequence is CASILQGLDKNIQYF. CDR3 DNA sequence: TGTGCCAGCATCTTACAGGGCTTGGACAAAAACATTCAGTACTTC.

The genes are TRBV5-6 and TRBJ1-6, with D possibly TRBD1 on 5 matching bases. This CDR3 is 15 amino acids long. Germline V lookup: CDR1 SGHDT, CDR2 YYEEEE. V lost 2 bases and J 7 bases, leaving 13 bases between the germline ends. The CDR3 protein is CASSFSAGPNSPLHF. CDR3 nucleotide sequence: TGTGCCAGCAGCTTTTCGGCAGGGCCGAATTCACCCCTCCACTTT.

This clone occurred once. The chain employs TRBV27 and TRBJ2-1; 10 bases map to TRBD2. The germline V gene encodes CDR1 MNHEY and CDR2 SMNVEV (reference sequence). V shed 4 bases, J shed 3 bases, and the junction held 3 bases outside the gene matches. The CDR3 has 15 residues. This chain's CDR3 is CASSSSGGDYNEQFF. For the CDR3, the DNA is TGTGCCAGCAGTTCAAGCGGGGGGGACTACAATGAGCAGTTCTTC.

This rearrangement joins TRBV27 to TRBJ1-6; 7 bases line up with TRBD1. CDR1 is MNHEY and CDR2 is SMNVEV in the germline V gene (reference sequence). The CDR3 runs to 14 residues. The V segment lost 6 bases and the J segment 7 bases; nucleotides outside the gene matches: 6. The CDR3 DNA follows: TGTGCCAGCAGACAGGGGCTAGGGAATTCACCCCTCCACTTT. As protein: CASRQGLGNSPLHF.

The V call is TRBV3-1 (or the pseudogene TRBV3-2), the J call TRBJ1-6; no clear D. The CDR3 covers 17 residues. The germline CDR1 and CDR2 sequences are LGHDT and YNNKEL (reference sequence). V gave up 5 bases and J gave up 5 bases, with 19 bases separating them. The CDR3 region has the DNA TGTGCCAGCAGCAAGATATGTCCCATACATCATAATTCACCCCTCCACTTT. It yields the protein CASSKICPIHHNSPLHF.

J is TRBJ1-2 and V is TRBV15; no reliable D call. V gave up 1 base and J gave up 4 bases, with 10 bases separating them. CDR1 LNHNV and CDR2 YYDKDF come from the germline V gene (reference sequence). The CDR3 extends over 14 amino acids. CDR3 in DNA: TGTGCCACCAGCAGAGCTTCCGATCTCTATGGCTACACCTTC. Its translation is CATSRASDLYGYTF.

With regard to this clone: Other DNA sequences in the sample encode the same CDR3. This chain links TRBV19 with TRBJ1-5; D is ambiguous. From germline, CDR1 is LNHDA and CDR2 SQIVND (reference sequence). V lost 4 bases and J lost 0, with 10 bases in between. The length of the CDR3 is 15 residues. CDR3 loop: CASSTSGNSNQPQHF. The CDR3 nucleotides read TGTGCCAGTAGTACCTCAGGTAATAGCAATCAGCCCCAGCATTTT.

The chain uses TRBV7-9 and TRBJ1-3, with 11 positions matching TRBD1. The CDR3 covers 16 residues. Trimming took 5 bases from V and 3 from J; bases not matched to a gene: 6. CDR1 SEHNR and CDR2 FQNEAQ come from the germline V gene (reference sequence). The CDR3, as DNA: TGTGCCAGCAGCCGGACAGGGGGCGCTTATGGAAACACCATATATTTT. Amino acids: CASSRTGGAYGNTIYF.

Remarks on this clone: The sample carries other DNA sequences with the same CDR3. This rearrangement joins TRBV5-1 to TRBJ1-5; D is undetermined. Germline values: CDR1 SGHRS, CDR2 YFSETQ. The CDR3 consists of 15 residues. The V end was cut by 0 bases, the J end by 0 bases, with 7 bases between. The CDR3: CASSLGGYSNQPQHF. CDR3 bases: TGCGCCAGCAGCTTGGGGGGTTATAGCAATCAGCCCCAGCATTTT.

In this sample, this clone turned up once. V gene TRBV19 combines with J gene TRBJ1-5; 10 positions match TRBD1. Trimming at V came to 6 bases and at J to 3 bases, leaving 5 bases not matched to a gene. The CDR3 is 15 residues long. From germline, CDR1 is LNHDA and CDR2 SQIVND (reference sequence). CDR3 residues: CASRGTGALNQPQHF. Written as DNA, the CDR3 is TGTGCCAGTAGAGGGACAGGGGCCCTCAATCAGCCCCAGCATTTT.

V gene TRBV10-1 combines with J gene TRBJ2-3; TRBD2 matches at 8 bases. Losses at the gene ends were 5 bases for V and 4 bases for J; bases not matched to a gene: 2. The CDR3 sequence is 13 residues long. From germline, CDR1 is WNHNN and CDR2 SYGVQD (reference sequence). CDR3 loop: CASSPAGADTQYF. CDR3 sequence (DNA): TGCGCCAGCAGTCCAGCGGGAGCAGATACGCAGTATTTT.

The chain combines TRBV5-1 with TRBJ2-3, with unresolved D. The V gene lost 0 bases and the J gene lost 0 bases, with 11 bases spanning the gap. The germline gives CDR1 SGHRS, CDR2 YFSETQ. The CDR3 has 16 amino acids. The chain's CDR3 is CASSLGRTSSTDTQYF. In nucleotides, the CDR3 is TGCGCCAGCAGCTTGGGACGGACCTCAAGCACAGATACGCAGTATTTT.

This chain joins TRBV18 and TRBJ1-6; D gene ambiguous. Germline CDR1 is KGHSH and CDR2 is LQKENI. There are 16 residues in the CDR3. V was pared by 2 bases and J by 3 bases, with 11 bases between. CDR3 sequence reads: CASSPLAADYNSPLHF. The DNA of the CDR3 is TGTGCCAGCTCACCATTAGCAGCCGACTATAATTCACCCCTCCACTTT.

The chain combines TRBV28 with TRBJ1-4; TRBD1 is a possible D gene (5 bases). Germline V lookup: CDR1 MDHEN, CDR2 SYDVKM. The CDR3 totals 14 residues. V lost 2 bases and J lost 8, with 12 bases in between. CDR3 sequence (DNA): TGTGCCAGCAGTTTAGAGGGGTTGCGCGAAAAACTGTTTTTT. This gives the protein CASSLEGLREKLFF. Full variable domain (remainder filled in from reference TRBV28 and TRBJ1-4): DVKVTQSSRYLVKRTGEKVFLECVQDMDHENMFWYRQDPGLGLRLIYFSYDVKMKEKGDIPEGYSVSREKKERFSLILESASTNQTSMYLCASSLEGLREKLFFGSGTQLSVL.

This rearrangement joins TRBV19 to TRBJ1-4; no reliable D call. CDR3 size: 13 residues. Germline CDR1 LNHDA, CDR2 SQIVND (reference sequence). V gave up 6 bases and J gave up 8 bases, with 13 bases separating them. DNA for the CDR3: TGTGCCAGTAGGACTTTTGGTGAAGAAAAACTGTTTTTT. This translates into CASRTFGEEKLFF.

The chain uses TRBV7-9 and TRBJ1-2; 8 nucleotides align to TRBD1. The germline V gene encodes CDR1 SEHNR and CDR2 FQNEAQ (reference sequence). CDR3 length: 13 amino acids. After removal of 6 bases from V and 2 bases from J, the junction contained 2 bases not matched to a gene. In DNA, the CDR3 is TGTGCCAGCAGTTGGACAGGGAACTATGGCTACACCTTC. This codes for CASSWTGNYGYTF.

The CDR3 region has the DNA TGTGCCAGCAGCCCAGGGACTTACTCTGGAAACACCATATATTTT. This encodes CASSPGTYSGNTIYF. J is TRBJ1-3 and V is TRBV7-2; D is possibly TRBD1 (5 bases). The CDR3 sequence is 15 residues long. The germline V and J ends were trimmed by 5 bases and 0 bases, with 11 bases remaining between them. The V gene's germline CDR1 is SGHTA and CDR2 FQGNSA. Drawing the rest from reference TRBV7-2 and TRBJ1-3, the complete variable domain is GAGVSQSPSNKVTEKGKDVELRCDPISGHTALYWYRQSLGQGLEFLIYFQGNSAPDKSGLPSDRFSAERTGGSVSTLTIQRTQQEDSAVYLCASSPGTYSGNTIYFGEGSWLTVV.

CDR3 loop: CASSPKGRGALTDTQYF. For the CDR3, the DNA is TGTGCCAGCAGTCCGAAAGGGCGGGGGGCCCTCACAGATACGCAGTATTTT. The genes are TRBV3-1 (or the pseudogene TRBV3-2) and TRBJ2-3; 8 bases align to TRBD2. The germline CDR1 and CDR2 sequences are LGHDT and YNNKEL (reference sequence). J lost 2 bases, V lost 6 bases, and 13 bases had no gene match. The CDR3 consists of 17 residues.

The CDR3 bases are TGTGCCACCAGTGATTCTCACCCAGGGGATGAAGATACGCAGTATTTT. It codes for CATSDSHPGDEDTQYF. J is TRBJ2-3 and V is TRBV24-1; tentatively, D is TRBD1 (6 bases). This CDR3 region has 16 residues. Trimming took 2 bases from V and 5 from J, leaving 16 bases between them. CDR1 KGHDR and CDR2 SFDVKD come from the germline V gene.

The V call is TRBV7-3, the J call TRBJ1-1; TRBD1 matches 8 bases. There are 15 residues in the CDR3. The ends lost 5 bases at V and 1 base at J; junction bases unmatched: 6. The germline V gene encodes CDR1 SGHTA and CDR2 FQGTGA. The CDR3 sequence: CASSPGTGSNTEAFF. The CDR3 bases are TGTGCCAGCAGCCCCGGGACAGGTTCGAACACTGAAGCTTTCTTT. The full variable domain, in which reference TRBV7-3 and TRBJ1-1 provide the parts outside the CDR3, is GAGVSQTPSNKVTEKGKYVELRCDPISGHTALYWYRQSLGQGPEFLIYFQGTGAADDSGLPNDRFFAVRPEGSVSTLKIQRTERGDSAVYLCASSPGTGSNTEAFFGQGTRLTVV.

The chain employs TRBV5-1 and TRBJ1-4; D ambiguous. The V end lost 2 bases, the J end lost 8 bases, and 16 bases lay between the germline ends. The germline CDR1 and CDR2 sequences are SGHRS and YFSETQ. There are 15 residues in the CDR3. The CDR3 here is CASSFDGSGEEKLFF. The CDR3 DNA is TGCGCCAGCAGCTTTGACGGGTCCGGGGAAGAAAAACTGTTTTTT.

In its sample, this clone was seen a few times. The chain is built from TRBV12-3 or TRBV12-4 and TRBJ1-1, with a possible D match to TRBD1 (6 bases). The germline V and J ends were trimmed by 4 bases and 10 bases, with 13 bases remaining between them. This CDR3 region has 12 residues. The CDR3 loop is CASSSRQARAFF. CDR3 nucleotide sequence: TGTGCCAGCAGTTCCCGACAGGCTCGAGCTTTCTTT.

This chain uses TRBV27 with TRBJ1-1; weak D call: TRBD1 (5 bases). The length of the CDR3 is 18 residues. Germline CDR1 is MNHEY and CDR2 is SMNVEV (reference sequence). V lost 4 bases and J lost 3, with 24 bases in between. This CDR3 reads CASSSRSGGRGGYTEAFF. The CDR3 coding sequence is TGTGCCAGCAGTTCCCGGTCTGGGGGACGCGGGGGATACACTGAAGCTTTCTTT.

The chain is built from TRBV3-1 (or the pseudogene TRBV3-2) and TRBJ1-6; 8 positions agree with TRBD1. The V and J ends lost 4 bases and 9 bases, in that order; junction bases with no gene match: 5. The CDR3 length is 14 residues. Per the germline V gene, CDR1 is LGHDT and CDR2 is YNNKEL (reference sequence). The CDR3 DNA reads TGTGCCAGCAGCCTAAAGACAGGGGTTTCACCCCTCCACTTT. Translating gives CASSLKTGVSPLHF.